These 13 T cell receptor beta chains were all obtained from the same sample, sequenced in a study of cytotoxic CD8 clonotypes in ibrutinib-treated CLL. Using immunoSEQ multiplex PCR, the repertoire was profiled, and TCRdb retains in-frame clones only, with some absent. In the table there are about 160,000 clones, roughly four fifths of which are singletons. This specimen was PBMCs, taken after 12 months of ibrutinib treatment. The receptors originated from a human donor with chronic lymphocytic leukemia.

Only a few counts were recorded for this clone. The chain links TRBV4-1 to TRBJ2-7, with a possible D match to TRBD2 (5 bases). The germline V gene has CDR1 MGHRA and CDR2 YSYEKL. Trimming left V 0 bases short and J 3 bases short, with 18 bases between. CDR3 size: 17 residues. CDR3 sequence reads: CASSQDVGVVTGYEQYF. CDR3 coding DNA: TGCGCCAGCAGCCAAGATGTCGGGGTAGTTACTGGCTACGAGCAGTACTTC.

J is TRBJ2-3 and V is TRBV7-3; 9 nucleotides align to TRBD1. The CDR3 sequence is 15 residues long. The germline CDR1 and CDR2 sequences are SGHTA and FQGTGA. With 5 bases clipped from V and 0 bases from J, the junction kept 3 bases outside the gene matches. The CDR3 DNA follows: TGTGCCAGCAGCCCGGACAGGGGAAGCACAGATACGCAGTATTTT. Its protein is CASSPDRGSTDTQYF.

The chain carries TRBV19 and TRBJ1-6; D might be TRBD1 (6 bases). The germline V gene encodes CDR1 LNHDA and CDR2 SQIVND (reference sequence). The V and J ends lost 0 bases and 5 bases respectively, with 8 bases between them. This CDR3 is built from 15 residues. CDR3 sequence (DNA): TGTGCCAGTAGTATAGATACAGGGAATAATTCACCCCTCCACTTT. This translates into CASSIDTGNNSPLHF.

The chain has TRBV18 and TRBJ1-1, with 9 bases fitting TRBD1. V lost 6 bases to trimming and J lost 5 bases; unmatched junction nucleotides: 19. The CDR3 contains 18 residues. Germline values: CDR1 KGHSH, CDR2 LQKENI. The CDR3 is CASSPLTIRDRARTEAFF. The CDR3 nucleotides are TGTGCCAGCTCCCCGTTAACGATCCGGGACAGGGCGCGAACTGAAGCTTTCTTT. Based on the CDR3 plus reference TRBV18 and TRBJ1-1, the full variable domain is NAGVMQNPRHLVRRRGQEARLRCSPMKGHSHVYWYRQLPEEGLKFMVYLQKENIIDESGMPKERFSAEFPKEGPSILRIQQVVRGDSAAYFCASSPLTIRDRARTEAFFGQGTRLTVV.

The chain joins TRBV29-1 to TRBJ2-1; D is uncertain. The length of the CDR3 is 11 residues. Trimming cost V 6 bases and J 5 bases, with 8 bases left between them. Germline V gene sequence: CDR1 SQVTM, CDR2 ANQGSEA. The CDR3 bases are TGCAGCGTAGAGGCGGACAATGAGCAGTTCTTC. Its translation: CSVEADNEQFF.

Many counts were recorded for this clone. The rearrangement links TRBV30 to TRBJ1-1; possibly TRBD1 for D (6 bases). The CDR3 length is 16 residues. Looked up from germline, CDR1 is GTSNPN and CDR2 is SVGIG (reference sequence). V dropped 4 bases and J dropped 1 base, with 19 bases sitting between them. CDR3 sequence reads: CAWTRGRTGTNTEAFF. The DNA for the CDR3 is TGTGCCTGGACTAGGGGGAGAACAGGGACGAACACTGAAGCTTTCTTT. Variable domain in full (rest from reference TRBV30 and TRBJ1-1): SQTIHQWPATLVQPVGSPLSLECTVEGTSNPNLYWYRQAAGRGLQLLFYSVGIGQISSEVPQNLSASRPQDRQFILSSKKLLLSDSGFYLCAWTRGRTGTNTEAFFGQGTRLTVV.

The rearrangement links TRBV7-8 to TRBJ2-7; 9 bases map to TRBD1. J was trimmed by 5 bases and V by 5 bases; bases with no gene match: 10. The V gene's germline CDR1 is SGHVS and CDR2 FQNEAQ. This CDR3 comprises 15 residues. CDR3: CASSQVGTGLDEQYF. DNA of the CDR3: TGTGCCAGCAGCCAAGTCGGGACAGGGCTCGACGAGCAGTACTTC.

The J gene is TRBJ2-2, the V gene TRBV28, with TRBD1 matching over 9 bases. This CDR3 has 19 amino acids. After removal of 4 bases from V and 5 bases from J, the junction contained 17 bases not matched to a gene. CDR1 is MDHEN, CDR2 SYDVKM, per germline. In DNA, the CDR3 is TGTGCCAGCAGTTCCCCTTTCCCGCGAAACAGGGGGCGGACCGGGGAGCTGTTTTTT. It codes for CASSSPFPRNRGRTGELFF.

V usage is TRBV7-8 and J usage is TRBJ2-7, with D perhaps matching TRBD1 or TRBD2 (6 bases each). Trimming took off 5 bases at V and 4 bases at J, with 15 bases between the two ends. Germline V gene sequence: CDR1 SGHVS, CDR2 FQNEAQ. This CDR3 comprises 14 residues. This chain's CDR3 is CASSPRQEGYEQYF. The CDR3 DNA is TGTGCCAGCAGCCCGAGACAGGAGGGATACGAGCAGTACTTC.

This clone showed up just a few times. The genes are TRBV6-4 and TRBJ1-2, with D hard to call. This CDR3 spans 12 amino acids. V lost 4 bases and J lost 7, with 10 bases in between. Germline V CDR1 and CDR2: MRHNA, SNTAGT. In nucleotides, the CDR3 is TGTGCCAGCAGTGCCAGGCCCCGTGGCTACACCTTC. Translation: CASSARPRGYTF.

The V gene is TRBV6-5, the J gene TRBJ2-7; no reliable D call. Germline assignment: CDR1 MNHEY and CDR2 SVGAGI. V was trimmed by 0 bases and J by 5 bases, leaving 5 bases between them. This CDR3 comprises 12 residues. The CDR3 is CASSYSGHEQYF. The CDR3 nucleotides are TGTGCCAGCAGTTACTCGGGCCACGAGCAGTACTTC.

In this sample, this clone turned up a few times. This sequence joins TRBV7-6 and TRBJ2-3; TRBD1 agrees at 7 bases. V was pared by 5 bases and J by 2 bases, with 4 bases of the junction left unmatched. The CDR3 has 14 residues. From germline, CDR1 is SGHVS and CDR2 FNYEAQ. The CDR3 region has the DNA TGTGCCAGCAGCCTGGGACAGTCCACAGATACGCAGTATTTT. The encoded protein is CASSLGQSTDTQYF.

This chain links TRBV28 with TRBJ2-7, with D unclear. The CDR3 contains 14 residues. V was clipped by 4 bases and J by 11 bases, with 21 bases between them. Germline V lookup: CDR1 MDHEN, CDR2 SYDVKM. The CDR3 coding sequence is TGTGCCAGCAGTTCTACAACCCCGGGCCCCAATAAGTACTTC. Translating it yields CASSSTTPGPNKYF.